This T cell receptor beta chain derives from a study of T cells in localized non-small cell lung cancer. Using immunoSEQ multiplex PCR, the repertoire was profiled, and TCRdb retains in-frame clones only, with some absent. The repertoire holds about 16,000 clones, 82% seen once, with less than 40% in the top ten. Regarding this clone: Its antigen is unidentified.

Germline V gene sequence: CDR1 SGHTA, CDR2 FQGTGA. V was clipped by 4 bases and J by 2 bases, with 10 bases between them. The CDR3 consists of 14 residues. Study results and caveats: Maximal T cell clonality occurred in uninvolved adjacent lung, with tumor ranking below it.

V usage is TRBV7-3 and J usage is TRBJ2-3; TRBD1 might be the D (6 bases). Sequencing was performed on peripheral blood, taken before any cancer treatment. This clonotype was sampled from a male donor at least 60 years old with stage I lung adenocarcinoma. DNA for the CDR3: TGTGCCAGCAGCTCACAGGGTTACACAGATACGCAGTATTTT. Encoded protein: CASSSQGYTDTQYF.